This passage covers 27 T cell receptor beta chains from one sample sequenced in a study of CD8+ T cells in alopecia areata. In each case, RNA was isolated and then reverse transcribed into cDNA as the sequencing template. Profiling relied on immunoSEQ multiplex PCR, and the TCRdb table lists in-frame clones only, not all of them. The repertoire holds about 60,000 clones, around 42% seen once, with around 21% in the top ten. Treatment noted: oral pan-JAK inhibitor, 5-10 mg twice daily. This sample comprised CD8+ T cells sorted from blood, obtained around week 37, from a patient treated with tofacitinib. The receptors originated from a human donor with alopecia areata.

CDR3 nucleotides: TGTGCCAGCACCACCACCGGGGGAGCGAACACCGGGGAGCTGTTTTTT. Its protein is CASTTTGGANTGELFF. The chain recombines TRBV7-8 with TRBJ2-2, with D possibly matching TRBD2 (6 bases). V lost 7 bases, J lost 0 bases, and 15 bases lay in between. CDR3 length: 16 amino acids. From germline, CDR1 is SGHVS and CDR2 FQNEAQ.

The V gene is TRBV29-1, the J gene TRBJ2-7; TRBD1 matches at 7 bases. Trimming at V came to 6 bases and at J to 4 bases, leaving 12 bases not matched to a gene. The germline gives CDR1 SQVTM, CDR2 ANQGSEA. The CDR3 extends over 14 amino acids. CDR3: CSVKGGLPGYEQYF. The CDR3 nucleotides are TGCAGCGTAAAAGGGGGCCTGCCCGGTTACGAGCAGTACTTC.

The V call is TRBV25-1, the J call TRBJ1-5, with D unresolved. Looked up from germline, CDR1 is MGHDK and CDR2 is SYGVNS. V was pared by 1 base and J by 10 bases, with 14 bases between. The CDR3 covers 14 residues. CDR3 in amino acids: CASSEFGALGPQHF. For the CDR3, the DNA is TGTGCCAGCAGTGAATTTGGAGCCCTAGGTCCCCAGCATTTT.

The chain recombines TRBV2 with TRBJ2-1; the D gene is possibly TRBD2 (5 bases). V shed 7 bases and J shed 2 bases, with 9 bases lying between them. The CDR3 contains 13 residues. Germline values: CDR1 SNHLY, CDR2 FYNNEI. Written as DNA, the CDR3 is TGTGCCAGCATGCGGGCCCCCTACAATGAGCAGTTCTTC. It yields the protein CASMRAPYNEQFF. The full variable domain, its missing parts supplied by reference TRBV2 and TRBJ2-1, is EPEVTQTPSHQVTQMGQEVILRCVPISNHLYFYWYRQILGQKVEFLVSFYNNEISEKSEIFDDQFSVERPDGSNFTLKIRSTKLEDSAMYFCASMRAPYNEQFFGPGTRLTVL.

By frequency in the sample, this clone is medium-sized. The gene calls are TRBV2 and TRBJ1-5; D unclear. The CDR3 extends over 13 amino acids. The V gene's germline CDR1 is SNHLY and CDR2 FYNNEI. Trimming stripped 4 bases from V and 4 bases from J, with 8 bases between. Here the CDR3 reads CASSGGQNQPQHF. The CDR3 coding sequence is TGTGCCAGCAGTGGAGGGCAGAATCAGCCCCAGCATTTT.

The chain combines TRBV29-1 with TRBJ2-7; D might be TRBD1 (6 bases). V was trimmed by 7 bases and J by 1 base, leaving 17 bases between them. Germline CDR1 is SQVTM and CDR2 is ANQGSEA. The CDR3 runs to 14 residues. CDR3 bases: TGCAGCGCTAGGGACATTCCAAGGTCCTACGAGCAGTACTTC. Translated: CSARDIPRSYEQYF.

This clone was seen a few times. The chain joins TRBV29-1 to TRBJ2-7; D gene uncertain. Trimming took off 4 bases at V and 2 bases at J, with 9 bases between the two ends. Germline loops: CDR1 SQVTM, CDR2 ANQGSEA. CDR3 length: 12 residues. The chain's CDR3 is CSVALSPYEQYF. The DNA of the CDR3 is TGCAGCGTTGCCCTCAGTCCCTACGAGCAGTACTTC.

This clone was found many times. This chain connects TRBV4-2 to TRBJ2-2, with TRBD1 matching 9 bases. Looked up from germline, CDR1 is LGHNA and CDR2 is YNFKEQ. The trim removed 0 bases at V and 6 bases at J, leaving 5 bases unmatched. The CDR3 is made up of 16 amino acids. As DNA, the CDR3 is TGTGCCAGCAGCCAAGATGCGGGACAGGGAGCCGGGGAGCTGTTTTTT. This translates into CASSQDAGQGAGELFF.

The CDR3 coding sequence is TGTGCCAGCAGTTACACCCCCTTTAACACCGGGGAGCTGTTTTTT. Amino acid sequence: CASSYTPFNTGELFF. The chain links TRBV6-5 to TRBJ2-2; D not resolved. The CDR3 sequence is 15 residues long. Germline V gene lookup returns CDR1 MNHEY and CDR2 SVGAGI. The germline V and J ends were trimmed by 2 bases and 2 bases, with 9 bases remaining between them.

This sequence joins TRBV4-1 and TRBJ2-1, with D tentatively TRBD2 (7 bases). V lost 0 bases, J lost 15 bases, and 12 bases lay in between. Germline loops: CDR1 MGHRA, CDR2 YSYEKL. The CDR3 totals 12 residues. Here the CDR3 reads CASSQDTGGLFF. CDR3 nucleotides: TGCGCCAGCAGCCAAGATACGGGGGGCCTGTTCTTC.

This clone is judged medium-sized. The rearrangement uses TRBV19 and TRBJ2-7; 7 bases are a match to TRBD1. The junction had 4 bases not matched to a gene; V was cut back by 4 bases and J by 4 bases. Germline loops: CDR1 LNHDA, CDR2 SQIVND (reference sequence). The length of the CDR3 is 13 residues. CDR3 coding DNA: TGTGCCAGTAGTACGACAGGGACGTACGAGCAGTACTTC. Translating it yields CASSTTGTYEQYF. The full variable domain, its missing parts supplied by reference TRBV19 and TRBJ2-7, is DGGITQSPKYLFRKEGQNVTLSCEQNLNHDAMYWYRQDPGQGLRLIYYSQIVNDFQKGDIAEGYSVSREKKESFPLTVTSAQKNPTAFYLCASSTTGTYEQYFGPGTRLTVT.

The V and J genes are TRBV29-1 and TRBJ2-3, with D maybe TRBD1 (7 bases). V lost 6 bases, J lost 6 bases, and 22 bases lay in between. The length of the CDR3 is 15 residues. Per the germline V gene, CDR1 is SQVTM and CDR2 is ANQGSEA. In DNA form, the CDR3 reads TGCAGCGTCGGTTCGGGGCAGGGGGGCGTGGATACGCAGTATTTT. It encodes CSVGSGQGGVDTQYF.

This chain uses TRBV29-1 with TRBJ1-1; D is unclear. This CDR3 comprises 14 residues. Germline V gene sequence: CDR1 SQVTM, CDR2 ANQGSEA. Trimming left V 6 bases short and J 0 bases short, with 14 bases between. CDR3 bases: TGCAGCGTCTTCGGTGCACGCATGAACACTGAAGCTTTCTTT. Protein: CSVFGARMNTEAFF. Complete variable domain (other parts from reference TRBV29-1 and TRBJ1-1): SAVISQKPSRDICQRGTSLTIQCQVDSQVTMMFWYRQQPGQSLTLIATANQGSEATYESGFVIDKFPISRPNLTFSTLTVSNMSPEDSSIYLCSVFGARMNTEAFFGQGTRLTVV.

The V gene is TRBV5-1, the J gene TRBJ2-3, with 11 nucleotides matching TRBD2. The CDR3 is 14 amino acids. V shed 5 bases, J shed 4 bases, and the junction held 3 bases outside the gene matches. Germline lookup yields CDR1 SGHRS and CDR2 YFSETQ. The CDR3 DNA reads TGCGCCAGCAGTACTAGCGGGAGAGCAGATACGCAGTATTTT. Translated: CASSTSGRADTQYF.

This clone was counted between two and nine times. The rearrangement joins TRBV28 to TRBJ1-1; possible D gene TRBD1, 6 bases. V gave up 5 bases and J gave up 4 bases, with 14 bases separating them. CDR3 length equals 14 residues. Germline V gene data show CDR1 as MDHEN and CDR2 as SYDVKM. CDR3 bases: TGTGCCAGCAGTCACCAGGGAGGGGGCACTGAAGCTTTCTTT. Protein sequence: CASSHQGGGTEAFF.

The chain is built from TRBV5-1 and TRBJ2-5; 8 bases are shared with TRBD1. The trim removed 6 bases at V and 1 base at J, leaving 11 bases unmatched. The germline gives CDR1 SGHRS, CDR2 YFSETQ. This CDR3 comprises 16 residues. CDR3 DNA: TGCGCCAGCACACCTTGGGGGACAGGTCCCCAAGAGACCCAGTACTTC. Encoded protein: CASTPWGTGPQETQYF.

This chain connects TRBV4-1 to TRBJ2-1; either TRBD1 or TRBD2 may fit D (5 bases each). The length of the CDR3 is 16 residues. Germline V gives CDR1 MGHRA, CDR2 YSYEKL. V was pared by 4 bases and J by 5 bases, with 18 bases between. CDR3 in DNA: TGCGCCAGCAGCCGCCAACGTGCAGGGAGTAACAATGAGCAGTTCTTC. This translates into CASSRQRAGSNNEQFF.

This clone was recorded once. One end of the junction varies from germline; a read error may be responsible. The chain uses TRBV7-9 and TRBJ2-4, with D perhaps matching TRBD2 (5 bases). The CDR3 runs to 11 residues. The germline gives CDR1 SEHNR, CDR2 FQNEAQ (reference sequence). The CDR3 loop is CASSFGLAWDF. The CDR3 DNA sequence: TGTGCCAGCAGCTTTGGTCTAGCTTGGGACTTC.

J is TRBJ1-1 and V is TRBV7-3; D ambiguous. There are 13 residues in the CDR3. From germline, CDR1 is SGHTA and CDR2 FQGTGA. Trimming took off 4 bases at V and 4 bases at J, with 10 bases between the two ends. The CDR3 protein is CASSYDPTTEAFF. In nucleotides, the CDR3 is TGTGCCAGCAGCTACGACCCCACCACTGAAGCTTTCTTT.

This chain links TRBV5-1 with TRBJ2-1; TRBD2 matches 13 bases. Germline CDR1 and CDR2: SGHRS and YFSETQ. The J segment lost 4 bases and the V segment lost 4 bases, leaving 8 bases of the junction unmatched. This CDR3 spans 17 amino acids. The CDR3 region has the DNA TGCGCCAGCAGCCCGCCTGGACTAGCGGGGGAGTACAATGAGCAGTTCTTC. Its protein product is CASSPPGLAGEYNEQFF.

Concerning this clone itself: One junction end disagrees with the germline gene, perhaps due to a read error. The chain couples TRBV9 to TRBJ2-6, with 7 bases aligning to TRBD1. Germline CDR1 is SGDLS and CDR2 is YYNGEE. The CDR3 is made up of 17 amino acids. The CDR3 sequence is CASSPPGQISGANVLTF. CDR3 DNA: TGCGCCAGCAGCCCTCCGGGACAGATCTCTGGGGCCAACGTCCTGACTTTC.

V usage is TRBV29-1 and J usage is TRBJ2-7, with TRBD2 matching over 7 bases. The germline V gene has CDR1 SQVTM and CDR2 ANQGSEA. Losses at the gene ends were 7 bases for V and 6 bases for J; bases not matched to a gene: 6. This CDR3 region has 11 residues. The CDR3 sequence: CSALLAPEQYF. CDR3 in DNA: TGCAGCGCCCTACTAGCGCCCGAGCAGTACTTC.

The CDR3: CASSFSSGYTGELFF. The CDR3 DNA follows: TGTGCCAGCAGCTTCTCTAGCGGCTACACCGGGGAGCTGTTTTTT. The chain has TRBV11-2 and TRBJ2-2, with 7 bases identical to TRBD2. The V and J ends lost 3 bases and 3 bases, in that order; junction bases with no gene match: 4. Germline CDR1 reads SGHAT; CDR2 reads FQNNGV. This CDR3 is 15 amino acids long. The complete variable domain, with remaining parts taken from reference TRBV11-2 and TRBJ2-2, reads EAGVAQSPRYKIIEKRQSVAFWCNPISGHATLYWYQQILGQGPKLLIQFQNNGVVDDSQLPKDRFSAERLKGVDSTLKIQPAKLEDSAVYLCASSFSSGYTGELFFGEGSRLTVL.

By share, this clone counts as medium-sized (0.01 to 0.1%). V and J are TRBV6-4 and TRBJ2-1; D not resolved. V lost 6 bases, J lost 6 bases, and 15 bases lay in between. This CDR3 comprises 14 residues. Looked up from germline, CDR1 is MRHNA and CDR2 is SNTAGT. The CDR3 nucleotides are TGTGCCAGCAGCCCAACGGCCGACGTCAATGAGCAGTTCTTC. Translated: CASSPTADVNEQFF.

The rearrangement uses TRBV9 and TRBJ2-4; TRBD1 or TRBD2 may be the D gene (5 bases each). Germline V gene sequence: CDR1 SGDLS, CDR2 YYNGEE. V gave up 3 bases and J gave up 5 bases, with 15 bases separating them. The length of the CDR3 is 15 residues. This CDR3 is CASSASGTPENIQYF. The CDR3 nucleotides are TGTGCCAGCAGCGCGTCCGGGACCCCGGAAAACATTCAGTACTTC. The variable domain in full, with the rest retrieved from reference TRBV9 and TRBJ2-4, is DSGVTQTPKHLITATGQRVTLRCSPRSGDLSVYWYQQSLDQGLQFLIQYYNGEERAKGNILERFSAQQFPDLHSELNLSSLELGDSALYFCASSASGTPENIQYFGAGTRLSVL.

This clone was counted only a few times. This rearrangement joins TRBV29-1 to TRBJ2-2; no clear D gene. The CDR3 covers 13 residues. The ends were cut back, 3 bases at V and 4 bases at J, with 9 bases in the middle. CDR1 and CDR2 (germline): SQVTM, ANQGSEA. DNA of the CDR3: TGCAGCGTTGACCCTAGGGTCACCGGGGAGCTGTTTTTT. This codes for CSVDPRVTGELFF.

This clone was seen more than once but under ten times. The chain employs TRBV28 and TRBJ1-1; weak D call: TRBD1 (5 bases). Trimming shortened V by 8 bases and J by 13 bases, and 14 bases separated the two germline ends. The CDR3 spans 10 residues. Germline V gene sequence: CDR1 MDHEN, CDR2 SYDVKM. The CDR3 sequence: CASGDLEGFF. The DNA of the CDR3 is TGTGCCAGCGGGGACCTGGAGGGTTTCTTT.